This is a list of T cell receptor beta chains from one sample in a study of blood T cell repertoires in COVID-19. Libraries were prepared by immunoSEQ multiplex PCR; TCRdb keeps only in-frame clonotypes and omits some of them. The table lists over 350,000 clones, roughly nine tenths of them singletons. The sequencing sample was made of PBMCs or T cells enriched from blood (not recorded which). All receptors come from a woman aged 18-35 years with acute COVID-19. The CDR3 runs from the conserved cysteine through the conserved F or W. A D gene is named only where the DNA matches it firmly.

d_gene: -
v_gene: TRBV3-1/TRBV3-2
j_gene: TRBJ1-1
CDR3nt: TGTGCCAGCAGCCCCGGACATATAAACACTGAAGCTTTCTTT
CDR3aa: CASSPGHINTEAFF

d_gene: TRBD1
v_gene: TRBV5-1
j_gene: TRBJ2-7
CDR3nt: TGCGCCAGCAGCTCCCCCGGGACAGGGTACGAGCAGTACTTC
CDR3aa: CASSSPGTGYEQYF

d_gene: TRBD1
v_gene: TRBV2
j_gene: TRBJ1-6
CDR3nt: TGTGCCAGAAGACAGGGGGCGGATAATTCACCCCTCCACTTT
CDR3aa: CARRQGADNSPLHF

d_gene: TRBD2
v_gene: TRBV28
j_gene: TRBJ2-7
CDR3nt: TGTGCCAGCAGCCCCATTAGCGGGAGGGCCTCCTACGAGCAGTACTTC
CDR3aa: CASSPISGRASYEQYF

d_gene: TRBD2
v_gene: TRBV2
j_gene: TRBJ2-5
CDR3nt: TGTGCCAGCAGGGGGACTAGCGGGGGGTTGCATCAAGAGACCCAGTACTTC
CDR3aa: CASRGTSGGLHQETQYF

d_gene: -
v_gene: TRBV2
j_gene: TRBJ2-3
CDR3nt: TGTGCCAGCAGTGTGGGGGCTAGCACAGATACGCAGTATTTT
CDR3aa: CASSVGASTDTQYF

d_gene: -
v_gene: TRBV6-5
j_gene: TRBJ1-1
CDR3nt: TGTGCCAGCAGCTCAGGGCGAACTGAAGCTTTCTTT
CDR3aa: CASSSGRTEAFF

d_gene: TRBD2
v_gene: TRBV7-2
j_gene: TRBJ2-7
CDR3nt: TGTGCCAGCAGCTTAGAGGGTCGGGGAGGGGTGGAGCAGTACTTC
CDR3aa: CASSLEGRGGVEQYF

d_gene: -
v_gene: TRBV5-1
j_gene: TRBJ2-7
CDR3nt: TGCGCCAGCAGCTGGGGGACATATCAAACCTACGAGCAGTACTTC
CDR3aa: CASSWGTYQTYEQYF

d_gene: -
v_gene: TRBV21-1
j_gene: TRBJ2-3
CDR3nt: TGTGCCAGCAGCAAAGGGACTAGCGGGGGGGATACGCAGTATTTT
CDR3aa: CASSKGTSGGDTQYF